This T cell receptor (beta chain) was sequenced during a study of beta chain features in type 1 diabetes. Points from the study as a whole: TCRB CDR3s from Type 1 diabetes patients were moderately but significantly shorter in all four CD4+ subsets. A greater similarity of naive, central memory and Treg TCRB repertoires was seen among patients than among healthy donors. The study notes PCR might favor shorter templates equally in patients and controls.

A CD45RO/CCR7/CD25/CD127/CD95/CD27 panel sorted naive, central memory, regulatory and stem cell-like memory CD4+ cells. Germline CDR1 SEHNR, CDR2 FQNEAQ (reference sequence). CDR3 size: 14 residues. Trimming stripped 5 bases from V and 0 bases from J, with 10 bases between. In its sample, this clone was seen a few times. The antigen is not known. Investigators reverse transcribed all isolated RNA, so they sequenced expressed TCRB transcripts. Here immunoSEQ multiplex PCR was the method, and the copy in TCRdb shows in-frame clones only, minus some. The sample lists hundreds of thousands of clones, 10% to 15% seen once, with about 0.01% in the top ten.

Material: naive CD4+ T cells from blood. This chain uses TRBV7-9 with TRBJ1-2, with D possibly TRBD1 on 6 matching bases. This sequence was found in a young woman with type 1 diabetes. The CDR3 DNA reads TGTGCCAGCAGCATTGGACAGACTAACTATGGCTACACCTTC. Encoded protein: CASSIGQTNYGYTF.